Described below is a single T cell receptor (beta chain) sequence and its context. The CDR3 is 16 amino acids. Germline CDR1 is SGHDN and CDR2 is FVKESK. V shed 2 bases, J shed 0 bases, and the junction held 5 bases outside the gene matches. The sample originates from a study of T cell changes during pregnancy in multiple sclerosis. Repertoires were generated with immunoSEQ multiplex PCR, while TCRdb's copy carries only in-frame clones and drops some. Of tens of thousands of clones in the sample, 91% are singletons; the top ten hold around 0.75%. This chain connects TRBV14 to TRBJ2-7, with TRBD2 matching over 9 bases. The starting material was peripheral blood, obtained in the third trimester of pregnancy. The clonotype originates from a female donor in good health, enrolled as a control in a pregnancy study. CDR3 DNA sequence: TGTGCCAGCAGCCAATCCGGAGCGGGGGGCTCCTACGAGCAGTACTTC. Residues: CASSQSGAGGSYEQYF.